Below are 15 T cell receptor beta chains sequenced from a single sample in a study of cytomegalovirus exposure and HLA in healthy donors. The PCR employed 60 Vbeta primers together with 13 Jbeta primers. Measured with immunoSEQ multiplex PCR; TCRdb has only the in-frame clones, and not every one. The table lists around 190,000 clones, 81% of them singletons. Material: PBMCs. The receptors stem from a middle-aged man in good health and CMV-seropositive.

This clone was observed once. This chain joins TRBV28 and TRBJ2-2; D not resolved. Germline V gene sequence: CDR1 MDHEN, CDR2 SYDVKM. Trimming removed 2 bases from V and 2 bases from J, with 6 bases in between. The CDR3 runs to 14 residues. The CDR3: CASSLGHNTGELFF. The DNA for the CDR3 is TGTGCCAGCAGTTTAGGGCACAACACCGGGGAGCTGTTTTTT.

CDR3 sequence reads: CASSESGQPQHF. Here the CDR3 DNA reads TGTGCCAGCAGTGAATCCGGTCAGCCCCAGCATTTT. The rearrangement joins TRBV6-1 to TRBJ1-5; no clear D gene. Germline lookup yields CDR1 MNHNS and CDR2 SASEGT. V shed 2 bases and J shed 6 bases, with 5 bases lying between them. There are 12 residues in the CDR3.

The CDR3 sequence is CASSTGLAATYEQYF. The CDR3 region has the DNA TGTGCCAGCAGCACCGGACTAGCGGCTACCTACGAGCAGTACTTC. The rearrangement joins TRBV7-2 to TRBJ2-7; 10 bases line up with TRBD2. This CDR3 is built from 15 residues. With V trimmed by 5 bases and J by 2 bases, 6 bases remained unmatched. CDR1 and CDR2 from the germline V gene are SGHTA and FQGNSA.

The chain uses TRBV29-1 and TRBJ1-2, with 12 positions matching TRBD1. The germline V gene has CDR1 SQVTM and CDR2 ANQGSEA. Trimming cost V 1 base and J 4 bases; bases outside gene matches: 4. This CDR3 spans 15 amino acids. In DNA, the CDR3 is TGCAGCGTTGAAGGGGACAGGGGGCGAATCTATGGCTACACCTTC. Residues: CSVEGDRGRIYGYTF.

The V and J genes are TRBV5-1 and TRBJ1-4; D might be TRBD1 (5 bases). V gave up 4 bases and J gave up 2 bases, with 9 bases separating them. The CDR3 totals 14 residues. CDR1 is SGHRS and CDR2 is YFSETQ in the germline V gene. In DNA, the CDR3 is TGCGCCAGCAGCCCGGGGGAGACTAATGAAAAACTGTTTTTT. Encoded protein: CASSPGETNEKLFF.

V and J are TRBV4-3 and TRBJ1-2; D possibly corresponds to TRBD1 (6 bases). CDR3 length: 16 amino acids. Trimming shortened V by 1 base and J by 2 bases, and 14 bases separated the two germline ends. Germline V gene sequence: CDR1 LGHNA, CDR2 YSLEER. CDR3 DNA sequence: TGCGCCAGCAGCCAAGTCGCTTCAGGGGCCAACTATGGCTACACCTTC. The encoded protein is CASSQVASGANYGYTF.

In nucleotides, the CDR3 is TGTGCCAGCAGTTCGGGACAGTTGAACACCGGGGAGCTGTTTTTT. This encodes CASSSGQLNTGELFF. This rearrangement joins TRBV28 to TRBJ2-2; 7 nucleotides align to TRBD1. V was pared by 4 bases and J by 1 base, with 3 bases of the junction left unmatched. The CDR3 extends over 15 amino acids. From germline, CDR1 is MDHEN and CDR2 SYDVKM.

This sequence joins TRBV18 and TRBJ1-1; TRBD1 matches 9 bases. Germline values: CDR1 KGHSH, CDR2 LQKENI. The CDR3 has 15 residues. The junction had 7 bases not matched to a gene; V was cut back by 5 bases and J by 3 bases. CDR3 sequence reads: CASSGDRVTYTEAFF. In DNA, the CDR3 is TGTGCCAGCTCAGGGGACAGGGTTACGTACACTGAAGCTTTCTTT.

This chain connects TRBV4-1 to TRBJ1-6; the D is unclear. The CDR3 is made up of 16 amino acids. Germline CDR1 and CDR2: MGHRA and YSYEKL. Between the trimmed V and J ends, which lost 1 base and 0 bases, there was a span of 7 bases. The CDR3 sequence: CASSQADSSYNSPLHF. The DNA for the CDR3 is TGCGCCAGCAGCCAAGCTGATAGCTCCTATAATTCACCCCTCCACTTT.

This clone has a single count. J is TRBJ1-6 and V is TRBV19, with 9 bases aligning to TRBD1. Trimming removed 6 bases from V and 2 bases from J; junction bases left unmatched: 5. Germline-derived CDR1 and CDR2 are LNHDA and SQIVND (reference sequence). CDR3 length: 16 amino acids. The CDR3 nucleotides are TGTGCCAGTAGCACGGACAGGGGAACCTATAATTCACCCCTCCACTTT. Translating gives CASSTDRGTYNSPLHF.

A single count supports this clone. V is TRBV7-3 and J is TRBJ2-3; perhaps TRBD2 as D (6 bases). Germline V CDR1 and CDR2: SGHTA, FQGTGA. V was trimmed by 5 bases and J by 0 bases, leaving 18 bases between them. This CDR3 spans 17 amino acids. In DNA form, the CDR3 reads TGTGCCAGCAGCCAAACCCCACTAGCACGTAGCACAGATACGCAGTATTTT. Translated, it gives CASSQTPLARSTDTQYF. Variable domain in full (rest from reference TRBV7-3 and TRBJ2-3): GAGVSQTPSNKVTEKGKYVELRCDPISGHTALYWYRQSLGQGPEFLIYFQGTGAADDSGLPNDRFFAVRPEGSVSTLKIQRTERGDSAVYLCASSQTPLARSTDTQYFGPGTRLTVL.

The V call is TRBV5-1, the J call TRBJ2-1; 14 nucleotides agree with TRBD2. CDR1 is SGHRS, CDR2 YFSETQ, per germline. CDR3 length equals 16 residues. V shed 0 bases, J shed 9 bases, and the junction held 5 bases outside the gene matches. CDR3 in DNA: TGCGCCAGCAGCTTGGATGGGACTAGCGGGGGTGGTGAGCAGTTCTTC. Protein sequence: CASSLDGTSGGGEQFF.

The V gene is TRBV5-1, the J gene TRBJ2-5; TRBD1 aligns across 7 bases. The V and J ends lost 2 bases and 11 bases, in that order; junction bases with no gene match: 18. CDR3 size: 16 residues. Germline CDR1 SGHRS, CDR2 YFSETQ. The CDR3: CASSLSTGQRFGEQYF. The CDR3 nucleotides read TGCGCCAGCAGCTTATCAACGGGACAGCGTTTTGGGGAGCAGTACTTC.

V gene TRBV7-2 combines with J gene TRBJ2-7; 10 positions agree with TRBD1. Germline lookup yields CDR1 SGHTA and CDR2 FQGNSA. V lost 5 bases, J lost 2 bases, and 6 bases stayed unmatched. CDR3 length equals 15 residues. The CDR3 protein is CASSPDRGPAYEQYF. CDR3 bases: TGTGCCAGCAGCCCAGACAGGGGGCCTGCCTACGAGCAGTACTTC.

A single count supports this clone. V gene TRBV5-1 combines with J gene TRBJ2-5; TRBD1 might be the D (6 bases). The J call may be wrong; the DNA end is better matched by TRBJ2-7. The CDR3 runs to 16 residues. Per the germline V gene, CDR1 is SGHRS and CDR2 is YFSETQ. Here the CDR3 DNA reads TGCGCCAGCAGCCTCTTGGGGACACCAAGCTCCTACGAGCAGTACTTC. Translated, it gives CASSLLGTPSSYEQYF.